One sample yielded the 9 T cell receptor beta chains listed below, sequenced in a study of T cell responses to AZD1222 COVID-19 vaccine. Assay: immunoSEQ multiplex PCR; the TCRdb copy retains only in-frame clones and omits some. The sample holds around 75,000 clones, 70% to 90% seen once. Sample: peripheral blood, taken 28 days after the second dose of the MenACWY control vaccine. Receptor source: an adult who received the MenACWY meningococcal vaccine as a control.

DNA of the CDR3: TGTGCCAGCAGCCCCCTAGGAGGCTTCTCTGGGGCCAACGTCCTGACTTTC. This gives the protein CASSPLGGFSGANVLTF. The chain recombines TRBV14 with TRBJ2-6; TRBD2 might be the D (5 bases). The V gene's germline CDR1 is SGHDN and CDR2 FVKESK. Trimming shortened V by 4 bases and J by 0 bases, and 13 bases separated the two germline ends. The CDR3 is made up of 17 amino acids.

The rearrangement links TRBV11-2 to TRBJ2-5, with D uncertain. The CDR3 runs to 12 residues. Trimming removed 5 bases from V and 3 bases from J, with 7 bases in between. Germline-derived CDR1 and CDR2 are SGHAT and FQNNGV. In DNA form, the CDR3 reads TGTGCCAGCAGCCCCCATAAAGAGACCCAGTACTTC. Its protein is CASSPHKETQYF.

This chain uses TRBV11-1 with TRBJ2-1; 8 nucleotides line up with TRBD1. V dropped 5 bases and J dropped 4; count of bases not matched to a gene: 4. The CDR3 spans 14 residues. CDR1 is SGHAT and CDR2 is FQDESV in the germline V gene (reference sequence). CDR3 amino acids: CASSPRQGYNEQFF. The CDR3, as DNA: TGTGCCAGCAGCCCTCGACAGGGGTACAATGAGCAGTTCTTC.

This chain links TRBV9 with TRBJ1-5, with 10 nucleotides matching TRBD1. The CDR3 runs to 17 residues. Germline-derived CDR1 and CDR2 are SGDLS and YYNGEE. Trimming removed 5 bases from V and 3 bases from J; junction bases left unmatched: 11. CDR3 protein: CASSFGPGTGANQPQHF. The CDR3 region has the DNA TGTGCCAGCAGTTTCGGACCCGGGACAGGGGCCAATCAGCCCCAGCATTTT.

The CDR3 bases are TGTGCCAGCAGCACCCGATCCCTGGGGGGAAACACCATATATTTT. This translates into CASSTRSLGGNTIYF. The chain links TRBV3-1 (or the pseudogene TRBV3-2) to TRBJ1-3; D call uncertain. V dropped 5 bases and J dropped 4 bases, with 15 bases sitting between them. The CDR3 loop spans 15 amino acids. CDR1 is LGHDT, CDR2 YNNKEL, per germline (reference sequence).

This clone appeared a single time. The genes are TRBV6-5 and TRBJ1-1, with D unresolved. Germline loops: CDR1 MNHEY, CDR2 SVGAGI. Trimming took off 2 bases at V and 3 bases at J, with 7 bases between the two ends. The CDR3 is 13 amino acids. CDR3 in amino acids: CASSYSSDTEAFF. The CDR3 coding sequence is TGTGCCAGCAGTTACAGTTCGGACACTGAAGCTTTCTTT.

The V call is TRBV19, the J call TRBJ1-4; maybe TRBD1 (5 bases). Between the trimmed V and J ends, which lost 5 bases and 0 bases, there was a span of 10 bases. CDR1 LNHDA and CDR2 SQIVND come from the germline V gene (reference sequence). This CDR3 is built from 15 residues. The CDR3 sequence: CASSGDRTTNEKLFF. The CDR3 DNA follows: TGTGCCAGTAGTGGGGACCGGACAACTAATGAAAAACTGTTTTTT.

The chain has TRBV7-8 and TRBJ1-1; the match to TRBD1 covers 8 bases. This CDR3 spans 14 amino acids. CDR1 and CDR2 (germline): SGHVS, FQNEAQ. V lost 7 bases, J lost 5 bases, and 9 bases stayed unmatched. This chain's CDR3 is CASKLTGGGTEAFF. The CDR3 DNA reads TGTGCCAGCAAACTAACAGGGGGGGGAACTGAAGCTTTCTTT.

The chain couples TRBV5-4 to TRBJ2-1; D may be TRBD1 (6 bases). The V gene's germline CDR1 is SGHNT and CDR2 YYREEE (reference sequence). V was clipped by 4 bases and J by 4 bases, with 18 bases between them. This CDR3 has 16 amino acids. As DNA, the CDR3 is TGTGCCAGCAGCCCCAGGGCAGGGGCTTTTTACAATGAGCAGTTCTTC. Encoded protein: CASSPRAGAFYNEQFF.